The 9 T cell receptor beta chains below all came from one sample that was sequenced in a study of T cells after yellow fever vaccination. One entry per CDR3 protein results from TCRdb running MiXCR on the 5' RACE reads. Found here are about 50,000 distinct CDR3 sequences, more than 5.5% of them singletons; the top ten hold approximately 41%. The sample in question was CD8+ T cells sorted from PBMCs, obtained on the day of the first yellow fever vaccination. These receptors were obtained from a man between 18 and 29 years old who received the YFV17D yellow fever vaccine.

This clonotype showed up many times. This chain connects TRBV4-3 to TRBJ2-3; D is undetermined. Trimming shortened V by 0 bases and J by 2 bases, and 12 bases separated the two germline ends. The CDR3 totals 16 residues. CDR1 and CDR2 from the germline V gene are LGHNA and YSLEER. The CDR3 protein is CASSQDAGGSTDTQYF. In DNA, the CDR3 is TGCGCCAGCAGCCAAGACGCCGGCGGATCCACAGATACGCAGTATTTT.

The chain uses TRBV4-3 and TRBJ1-2; D is undetermined. This CDR3 spans 16 amino acids. The germline V gene has CDR1 LGHNA and CDR2 YSLEER. The V and J ends lost 4 bases and 2 bases respectively, with 17 bases between them. Here the CDR3 reads CASSPTIAGKNYGYTF. The CDR3 DNA is TGCGCCAGCAGCCCCACGATAGCGGGGAAGAACTATGGCTACACCTTC.

This clonotype was counted at least ten times. V gene TRBV15 combines with J gene TRBJ2-2; TRBD1 aligns across 9 bases. Germline loops: CDR1 LNHNV, CDR2 YYDKDF (reference sequence). The CDR3 is 15 amino acids. V gave up 5 bases and J gave up 5 bases; unmatched junction bases: 6. The CDR3 protein is CATSPTDRGTGELFF. The DNA of the CDR3 is TGTGCCACCAGCCCTACAGACAGGGGGACCGGGGAGCTGTTTTTT.

By share, this clonotype counts as medium-sized. The chain combines TRBV20-1 with TRBJ2-1; D gene ambiguous. Germline V gene lookup returns CDR1 DFQATT and CDR2 SNEGSKA (reference sequence). V was clipped by 0 bases and J by 0 bases, with 9 bases between them. The length of the CDR3 is 15 residues. This CDR3 reads CSARDLTTSYNEQFF. DNA of the CDR3: TGCAGTGCTAGAGATTTGACCACCTCCTACAATGAGCAGTTCTTC.

This clonotype was counted between two and nine times. The chain employs TRBV6-2 or TRBV6-3 and TRBJ2-5; D remains ambiguous. The CDR3 totals 13 residues. Germline V gene sequence: CDR1 MNHEY, CDR2 SVGEGT. With 9 bases removed from V and 0 bases from J, the gap between germline ends came to 11 bases. The CDR3 DNA reads as TGTGCCAGTAGCAGACAAAACCAAGAGACCCAGTACTTC. Translation gives CASSRQNQETQYF.

The gene calls are TRBV5-1 and TRBJ1-1; TRBD1 aligns across 11 bases. CDR1 SGHRS and CDR2 YFSETQ come from the germline V gene. This CDR3 spans 16 amino acids. V was clipped by 3 bases and J by 1 base; unmatched bases: 5. CDR3 sequence reads: CASSYWTGGRNTEAFF. As DNA, the CDR3 is TGCGCCAGCAGCTACTGGACAGGGGGCCGGAACACTGAAGCTTTCTTT.

V is TRBV7-8 and J is TRBJ2-3, with a tentative D call TRBD1 (5 bases). The CDR3 loop spans 17 amino acids. Trimming took off 5 bases at V and 2 bases at J, with 20 bases between the two ends. Germline values: CDR1 SGHVS, CDR2 FQNEAQ. The CDR3 region has the DNA TGTGCCAGCAGCGACAACCTTCCAGGGCGCGCCACAGATACGCAGTATTTT. The encoded protein is CASSDNLPGRATDTQYF.

This clonotype was seen more than once but under ten times. The chain couples TRBV5-6 to TRBJ2-3, with TRBD2 matching over 13 bases. The CDR3 has 16 amino acids. V lost 5 bases and J lost 4; bases outside the gene matches: 7. Germline CDR1 reads SGHDT; CDR2 reads YYEEEE. This chain's CDR3 is CASSRGTSGKPDTQYF. CDR3 coding DNA: TGTGCCAGCAGTCGCGGGACTAGCGGGAAACCAGATACGCAGTATTTT.

This clonotype was seen many times. The chain couples TRBV4-1 to TRBJ2-5; 8 bases line up with TRBD1. Per the germline V gene, CDR1 is MGHRA and CDR2 is YSYEKL. V was clipped by 1 base and J by 2 bases; unmatched bases: 3. The CDR3 sequence is 15 residues long. In DNA form, the CDR3 reads TGCGCCAGCAGCCAAGTCCGGGACAGGCAAGAGACCCAGTACTTC. Protein product: CASSQVRDRQETQYF.